What follows are 32 T cell receptor beta chains derived from one specimen sequenced in a study of shared clonotypes between healthy human individuals (dated by TCRdb to the early 2020s). The method behind the library was the immunoSEQ multiplex PCR assay. TCRdb's version of the immuneACCESS table is confined to in-frame rearrangements and falls short of the full clone set. An unresolved V gene accounts for under half of the shortfall where checked; the remainder is of unknown origin. This sample holds millions of clones; about 93% were observed only once. The ten largest account for under 2% of the sample. For the CD8 naive samples, CD45RO-negative cells were positively selected for CCR7, yielding a CD45RA+CCR7+ population from which TemRA cells were excluded. Sequenced sample: naive CD8+ T cells from PBMCs. The cell subset or site tag for this specimen amounts to: CD45RA+CCR7+. The receptors shown here come from a young man in good health. Some clones in this sample may be carry-over from other donors' samples.

V is TRBV5-1 and J is TRBJ2-2, with 13 bases that match TRBD2. The germline gives CDR1 SGHRS, CDR2 YFSETQ. Unmatched junction bases numbered 11, after V lost 0 bases and J lost 3 bases. CDR3 length: 20 residues. This CDR3 is CASSLGRTSGRGPDTGELFF. CDR3 sequence (DNA): TGCGCCAGCAGCTTGGGGAGGACTAGCGGGAGAGGCCCCGACACCGGGGAGCTGTTTTTT.

V is TRBV15 and J is TRBJ1-1; D gene ambiguous. The CDR3 contains 16 residues. V was shortened by 1 base and J by 0 bases, with 12 bases between the two germline ends. CDR1 and CDR2 (germline): LNHNV, YYDKDF (reference sequence). The CDR3 DNA sequence: TGTGCCACCAGCAGAGCCCCAGGCGGCATGAACACTGAAGCTTTCTTT. This encodes CATSRAPGGMNTEAFF.

This chain uses TRBV4-2 with TRBJ2-1, with no clear D. Deletions cut 3 bases from V and 9 bases from J, with 9 bases between. The CDR3 covers 12 residues. Germline V CDR1 and CDR2: LGHNA, YNFKEQ. CDR3 loop: CASSQVRSEQFF. In nucleotides, the CDR3 is TGTGCCAGCAGCCAGGTCCGGTCTGAGCAGTTCTTC.

The chain recombines TRBV7-9 with TRBJ2-3; 8 positions agree with TRBD2. Germline CDR1 SEHNR, CDR2 FQNEAQ (reference sequence). The CDR3 consists of 16 residues. V shed 0 bases, J shed 4 bases, and the junction held 6 bases outside the gene matches. The CDR3 loop is CASSLAVAGMPDTQYF. Here the CDR3 DNA reads TGTGCCAGCAGCTTAGCCGTAGCGGGAATGCCAGATACGCAGTATTTT. The full variable domain, rest sourced from reference TRBV7-9 and TRBJ2-3, is DTGVSQNPRHKITKRGQNVTFRCDPISEHNRLYWYRQTLGQGPEFLTYFQNEAQLEKSRLLSDRFSAERPKGSFSTLEIQRTEQGDSAMYLCASSLAVAGMPDTQYFGPGTRLTVL.

This chain links TRBV5-6 with TRBJ2-7; 9 positions agree with TRBD1. Unmatched junction bases numbered 9, after V lost 4 bases and J lost 1 base. The CDR3 is made up of 16 amino acids. The germline CDR1 and CDR2 sequences are SGHDT and YYEEEE. CDR3 coding DNA: TGTGCCAGCAGCAAGCCTCCCGGGACAGGGTCCTACGAGCAGTACTTC. Translating it yields CASSKPPGTGSYEQYF.

As regards this clone: Other DNA sequences from this sample encode an identical CDR3 as well. The V and J genes are TRBV6-1 and TRBJ2-1; D call uncertain. The V end lost 5 bases, the J end lost 6 bases, and 2 bases lay between the germline ends. Germline V gene lookup returns CDR1 MNHNS and CDR2 SASEGT. CDR3 length equals 10 residues. CDR3 sequence reads: CASSRNEQFF. CDR3 sequence (DNA): TGTGCCAGCAGTCGCAATGAGCAGTTCTTC.

The chain employs TRBV11-2 and TRBJ2-7; 9 bases agree with TRBD2. Germline V lookup: CDR1 SGHAT, CDR2 FQNNGV. The CDR3 runs 16 residues. The V and J ends lost 0 bases and 6 bases, in that order; junction bases with no gene match: 9. The CDR3 coding sequence is TGTGCCAGCAGCTTAGATGGAGTAGCGGGAGCGGGCGAGCAGTACTTC. Translation gives CASSLDGVAGAGEQYF.

This rearrangement joins TRBV4-3 to TRBJ2-7; 12 bases are shared with TRBD2. Germline loops: CDR1 LGHNA, CDR2 YSLEER. This CDR3 comprises 17 residues. Trimming at V came to 1 base and at J to 1 base, leaving 5 bases not matched to a gene. The CDR3, as DNA: TGCGCCAGCAGCCAAGGACTAGCGGGAGTGGTGTCCTACGAGCAGTACTTC. It encodes CASSQGLAGVVSYEQYF.

DNA for the CDR3: TGTGCCAGCAGCTTGGTGGGGGGGCAGCCCCAGCATTTT. As protein: CASSLVGGQPQHF. The rearrangement uses TRBV5-5 and TRBJ1-5; D possibly corresponds to TRBD1 (5 bases). The CDR3 has 13 residues. Trimming removed 0 bases from V and 7 bases from J, with 8 bases in between. Germline-derived CDR1 and CDR2 are SGHKS and YYEKEE (reference sequence).

This clone appeared a single time. The chain couples TRBV9 to TRBJ2-7, with 7 bases lining up with TRBD1. J gave up 0 bases and V 0 bases, and 3 bases lay outside the gene matches. Germline values: CDR1 SGDLS, CDR2 YYNGEE. The CDR3 totals 15 residues. Here the CDR3 DNA reads TGTGCCAGCAGCGTAGGAGGACAGGCCTCCTACGAGCAGTACTTC. It specifies CASSVGGQASYEQYF. The full variable domain, with the rest looked up from reference TRBV9 and TRBJ2-7, is DSGVTQTPKHLITATGQRVTLRCSPRSGDLSVYWYQQSLDQGLQFLIQYYNGEERAKGNILERFSAQQFPDLHSELNLSSLELGDSALYFCASSVGGQASYEQYFGPGTRLTVT.

In this sample, this clone turned up once. The chain employs TRBV5-1 and TRBJ2-1; D may match TRBD1 or TRBD2 (6 bases each). Trimming took 3 bases from V and 2 from J, leaving 15 bases between them. This CDR3 spans 16 amino acids. CDR1 and CDR2 (germline): SGHRS, YFSETQ. CDR3 nucleotide sequence: TGCGCCAGCAGCTCGGACCCGGGGGCGACCTACAATGAGCAGTTCTTC. Translation gives CASSSDPGATYNEQFF. The whole variable domain, filled in from reference TRBV5-1 and TRBJ2-1, reads KAGVTQTPRYLIKTRGQQVTLSCSPISGHRSVSWYQQTPGQGLQFLFEYFSETQRNKGNFPGRFSGRQFSNSRSEMNVSTLELGDSALYLCASSSDPGATYNEQFFGPGTRLTVL.

The rearrangement joins TRBV7-9 to TRBJ2-1; the D gene is possibly TRBD2 (7 bases). Per germline, CDR1 SEHNR and CDR2 FQNEAQ (reference sequence). Trimming removed 5 bases from V and 1 base from J, with 15 bases in between. This CDR3 is 16 amino acids long. The DNA of the CDR3 is TGTGCCAGCAGCGGGGGGGCTAGCGGTTCCTACAATGAGCAGTTCTTC. Protein: CASSGGASGSYNEQFF.

The chain joins TRBV4-3 to TRBJ1-1; possibly TRBD1 for D (6 bases). Trimming pared 3 bases from V and 5 bases from J, leaving 19 bases between. The CDR3 sequence is 16 residues long. From germline, CDR1 is LGHNA and CDR2 YSLEER. The CDR3 region has the DNA TGCGCCAGCAGCCACCCCCGGGGGGCCGGCGGAACTGAAGCTTTCTTT. Translation gives CASSHPRGAGGTEAFF.

In regard to this clone: This sample includes further DNA sequences coding for the same CDR3. This chain links TRBV7-9 with TRBJ1-1, with D uncertain. Germline V gene sequence: CDR1 SEHNR, CDR2 FQNEAQ (reference sequence). The CDR3 contains 14 residues. The V end lost 0 bases, the J end lost 1 base, and 6 bases lay between the germline ends. DNA for the CDR3: TGTGCCAGCAGCTTAGCCCCAGAGAACACTGAAGCTTTCTTT. Its protein product is CASSLAPENTEAFF.

In DNA form, the CDR3 reads TGCGCCAGCAGCTTGGCCCTAACAGGAGGGGGCGTGGGAGAAAAACTGTTTTTT. It codes for CASSLALTGGGVGEKLFF. This chain connects TRBV5-1 to TRBJ1-4, with 7 bases aligning to TRBD1. The junction had 16 bases not matched to a gene; V was cut back by 0 bases and J by 8 bases. Germline values: CDR1 SGHRS, CDR2 YFSETQ. CDR3 length: 18 residues.

V usage is TRBV5-1 and J usage is TRBJ2-4; possibly TRBD2 for D (7 bases). Germline CDR1 SGHRS, CDR2 YFSETQ. V lost 3 bases and J lost 1, with 14 bases in between. CDR3 length: 16 amino acids. In DNA, the CDR3 is TGCGCCAGCAGCTCCAAGGGGGGGTTGGCCAAAAACATTCAGTACTTC. Residues: CASSSKGGLAKNIQYF. Looking up the rest from reference TRBV5-1 and TRBJ2-4 gives the full variable domain: KAGVTQTPRYLIKTRGQQVTLSCSPISGHRSVSWYQQTPGQGLQFLFEYFSETQRNKGNFPGRFSGRQFSNSRSEMNVSTLELGDSALYLCASSSKGGLAKNIQYFGAGTRLSVL.

The chain recombines TRBV7-2 with TRBJ1-2, with 9 nucleotides matching TRBD1. This CDR3 is built from 14 residues. The germline gives CDR1 SGHTA, CDR2 FQGNSA. V lost 3 bases to trimming and J lost 5 bases; unmatched junction nucleotides: 4. The chain's CDR3 is CASSLGQGGYGYTF. CDR3 in DNA: TGTGCCAGCAGCTTGGGACAGGGCGGGTATGGCTACACCTTC. The full variable domain, completed using reference TRBV7-2 and TRBJ1-2, is GAGVSQSPSNKVTEKGKDVELRCDPISGHTALYWYRQSLGQGLEFLIYFQGNSAPDKSGLPSDRFSAERTGGSVSTLTIQRTQQEDSAVYLCASSLGQGGYGYTFGSGTRLTVV.

This sequence joins TRBV15 and TRBJ2-3; D not resolved. Trimming took 8 bases from V and 1 from J, leaving 10 bases between them. The CDR3 covers 13 residues. The germline V gene encodes CDR1 LNHNV and CDR2 YYDKDF (reference sequence). As DNA, the CDR3 is TGTGCCACCTGGGGTGGCGGCACAGATACGCAGTATTTT. Amino acids: CATWGGGTDTQYF.

The rearrangement joins TRBV15 to TRBJ2-7; D uncertain. V lost 3 bases and J lost 4, with 10 bases in between. This CDR3 contains 13 residues. From germline, CDR1 is LNHNV and CDR2 YYDKDF (reference sequence). CDR3 nucleotides: TGTGCCACCAGCAGCAGGAGACAATACGAGCAGTACTTC. Translating gives CATSSRRQYEQYF.

The chain combines TRBV25-1 with TRBJ2-1; D remains unclear. CDR1 and CDR2 (germline): MGHDK, SYGVNS. There are 14 residues in the CDR3. The ends were cut back, 0 bases at V and 8 bases at J, with 11 bases in the middle. The CDR3 region has the DNA TGTGCCAGCAGTGAATATGGCAGGTTCGATGAGCAGTTCTTC. Its protein is CASSEYGRFDEQFF.

The rearrangement uses TRBV10-1 and TRBJ1-1, with D maybe TRBD1 (5 bases). This CDR3 comprises 13 residues. V gave up 6 bases and J gave up 8 bases, with 16 bases separating them. Germline CDR1 and CDR2: WNHNN and SYGVQD (reference sequence). This chain's CDR3 is CASSPGAPGEAFF. The CDR3 bases are TGCGCCAGCAGCCCTGGGGCCCCCGGGGAAGCTTTCTTT.

The chain uses TRBV5-1 and TRBJ2-2, with D hard to call. CDR1 is SGHRS and CDR2 is YFSETQ in the germline V gene. The CDR3 is 16 amino acids. V was trimmed by 6 bases and J by 1 base, leaving 16 bases between them. CDR3: CASTSGPLRNTGELFF. For the CDR3, the DNA is TGCGCCAGCACATCGGGCCCCCTTAGGAACACCGGGGAGCTGTTTTTT.

This chain joins TRBV11-1 and TRBJ2-7; D may be TRBD2 (6 bases). The ends were cut back, 0 bases at V and 6 bases at J, with 15 bases in the middle. The CDR3 consists of 15 residues. The germline V gene encodes CDR1 SGHAT and CDR2 FQDESV (reference sequence). The CDR3 loop reads CASSLARGSGLEQYF. The CDR3 nucleotides are TGTGCCAGCAGCTTAGCGCGGGGATCGGGCCTCGAGCAGTACTTC.

This sequence joins TRBV27 and TRBJ2-1; D is ambiguous. Germline V gene lookup returns CDR1 MNHEY and CDR2 SMNVEV (reference sequence). Trimming took off 2 bases at V and 8 bases at J, with 13 bases between the two ends. The CDR3 runs to 14 residues. As DNA, the CDR3 is TGTGCCAGCAGTTTACGCCGCCCCGACGATGAGCAGTTCTTC. It specifies CASSLRRPDDEQFF.

This chain uses TRBV4-2 with TRBJ1-1, with D unclear. This CDR3 is 14 amino acids long. Deletions cut 0 bases from V and 3 bases from J, with 8 bases between. Germline V gene sequence: CDR1 LGHNA, CDR2 YNFKEQ. The CDR3 DNA is TGTGCCAGCAGCCAAGAGGTGATTTACACTGAAGCTTTCTTT. Translation gives CASSQEVIYTEAFF.

This chain uses TRBV28 with TRBJ1-4, with no clear D. The V and J ends lost 5 bases and 4 bases respectively, with 11 bases between them. The CDR3 runs 14 residues. In germline, CDR1 is MDHEN, CDR2 SYDVKM. In DNA form, the CDR3 reads TGTGCCAGCAGTCATGACGGATTTAATGAAAAACTGTTTTTT. It codes for CASSHDGFNEKLFF.

The chain uses TRBV28 and TRBJ1-5; D uncertain. This CDR3 comprises 14 residues. The germline CDR1 and CDR2 sequences are MDHEN and SYDVKM. Trimming removed 5 bases at V and 3 bases at J, with 11 bases between. This CDR3 is CASSRAGNNQPQHF. DNA for the CDR3: TGTGCCAGCAGTCGGGCCGGCAACAATCAGCCCCAGCATTTT. Full variable domain (missing parts from reference TRBV28 and TRBJ1-5): DVKVTQSSRYLVKRTGEKVFLECVQDMDHENMFWYRQDPGLGLRLIYFSYDVKMKEKGDIPEGYSVSREKKERFSLILESASTNQTSMYLCASSRAGNNQPQHFGDGTRLSIL.

The J gene is TRBJ2-1, the V gene TRBV19; D assignment may be TRBD1 or TRBD2 (6 bases each). CDR1 and CDR2 (germline): LNHDA, SQIVND (reference sequence). V gave up 6 bases and J gave up 7 bases, with 13 bases separating them. This CDR3 region has 13 residues. CDR3 DNA: TGTGCCAGTAGGGGGGGCCTGGTAAATGAGCAGTTCTTC. Amino acids: CASRGGLVNEQFF.

The rearrangement uses TRBV2 and TRBJ1-1; D is undetermined. The CDR3 totals 12 residues. Germline V lookup: CDR1 SNHLY, CDR2 FYNNEI. V was clipped by 7 bases and J by 7 bases, with 13 bases between them. Here the CDR3 reads CASTRQSSEAFF. In DNA form, the CDR3 reads TGTGCCAGCACTCGGCAGTCTAGTGAAGCTTTCTTT.

The gene calls are TRBV5-1 and TRBJ2-7; 8 bases match TRBD1. CDR1 is SGHRS, CDR2 YFSETQ, per germline. J gave up 7 bases and V 1 base, and 10 bases lay outside the gene matches. The CDR3 consists of 15 residues. The CDR3 nucleotides read TGCGCCAGCAGCTTGAGTTGGACAGGGCCGGGTGAGCAGTACTTC. This translates into CASSLSWTGPGEQYF. The whole variable domain, filled in from reference TRBV5-1 and TRBJ2-7, reads KAGVTQTPRYLIKTRGQQVTLSCSPISGHRSVSWYQQTPGQGLQFLFEYFSETQRNKGNFPGRFSGRQFSNSRSEMNVSTLELGDSALYLCASSLSWTGPGEQYFGPGTRLTVT.

Here the CDR3 reads CASRALSSYNEQFF. The CDR3 DNA is TGTGCCAGCCGTGCCCTGAGCTCCTACAATGAGCAGTTCTTC. The chain recombines TRBV25-1 with TRBJ2-1, with unresolved D. The germline V and J ends were trimmed by 8 bases and 0 bases, with 11 bases remaining between them. Per the germline V gene, CDR1 is MGHDK and CDR2 is SYGVNS. This CDR3 has 14 amino acids.

A remark on this clone: The sample holds other DNA sequences that translate to the same CDR3. This chain connects TRBV6-5 to TRBJ1-1; D might be TRBD1 (5 bases). Germline CDR1 is MNHEY and CDR2 is SVGAGI. V was clipped by 0 bases and J by 4 bases, with 9 bases between them. The CDR3 consists of 14 residues. This CDR3 reads CASSYSEGVTEAFF. The CDR3 DNA reads as TGTGCCAGCAGTTACTCAGAAGGGGTCACTGAAGCTTTCTTT.